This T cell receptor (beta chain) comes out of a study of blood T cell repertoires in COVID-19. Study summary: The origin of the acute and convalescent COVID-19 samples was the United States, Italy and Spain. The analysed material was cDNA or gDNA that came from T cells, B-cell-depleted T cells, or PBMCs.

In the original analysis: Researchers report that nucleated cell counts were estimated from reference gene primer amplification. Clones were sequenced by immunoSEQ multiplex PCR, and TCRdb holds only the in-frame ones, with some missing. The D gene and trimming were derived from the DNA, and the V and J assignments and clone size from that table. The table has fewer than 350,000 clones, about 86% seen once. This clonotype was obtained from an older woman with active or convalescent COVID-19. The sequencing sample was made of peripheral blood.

Here the CDR3 DNA reads TGTGCCAGCAGGCAGAGGTCCAACTATGGCTACACCTTC. Amino acid sequence: CASRQRSNYGYTF. The V gene is TRBV12-3 or TRBV12-4, the J gene TRBJ1-2; D is unresolved. The CDR3 is 13 amino acids. The ends were cut back, 6 bases at V and 2 bases at J, with 10 bases in the middle.